These T cell receptor beta chains were read from a single sample in a study of response to subunit inactivated influenza vaccine. TCRdb re-derived calls from the RT-PCR reads in MiXCR, one entry per CDR3 protein. The table shows about 540,000 distinct CDR3 sequences, with roughly 25% occurring only once. These data were also reused for a study on T cells expressing NK-cell markers.

Here the sequenced sample was CD4+ T cells sorted from PBMCs, taken about 13 days after vaccination. The origin of the receptors is a man aged 50 to 60 who received an inactivated influenza vaccine. CDR3s include the opening cysteine and the closing phenylalanine or tryptophan. Each record gives: D gene, J gene, V gene, clone size, CDR3 protein, CDR3 DNA. A D gene is named only where the DNA matches it firmly. Where a row states a size, it is once, few, many or the class of an expanded clone; other rows omit it.

>-|TRBJ1-5|TRBV3-1|few
CASSQLPGYSNQPQHF
TGTGCCAGCAGCCAACTGCCTGGTTATAGCAATCAGCCCCAGCATTTT
>TRBD1|TRBJ1-6|TRBV6-2/TRBV6-3|-
CASSYSGQGARSPLHF
TGTGCCAGCAGTTACTCGGGGCAGGGGGCCCGTTCACCCCTCCACTTT
>TRBD1|TRBJ2-7|TRBV20-1|-
CSAPARDRGLREQYF
TGCAGTGCTCCTGCCAGGGACAGGGGACTTCGAGAGCAGTACTTC
>TRBD1|TRBJ2-7|TRBV29-1|-
CSVARDRRYEQYF
TGCAGCGTTGCGAGGGACAGAAGATACGAGCAGTACTTC
>TRBD2|TRBJ2-1|TRBV20-1|few
CSARDRTSGSRYNEQFF
TGCAGTGCTAGAGATAGGACTAGCGGGAGTCGCTACAATGAGCAGTTCTTC
>TRBD2|TRBJ2-3|TRBV7-2|-
CASSSYSGGATDTQYF
TGTGCCAGCAGCTCGTATAGCGGGGGGGCCACAGATACGCAGTATTTT
>-|TRBJ1-2|TRBV12-3/TRBV12-4|-
CASSPPQMTGYTF
TGTGCCAGCAGTCCCCCGCAGATGACCGGCTACACCTTC
>-|TRBJ2-7|TRBV6-5|-
CASSYLRERAYEQYF
TGTGCCAGCAGTTACTTGAGGGAGAGAGCCTACGAGCAGTACTTC
>-|TRBJ1-1|TRBV20-1|few
CSGLGGYTEAFF
TGCAGTGGACTAGGTGGATACACTGAAGCTTTCTTT
>TRBD2|TRBJ2-7|TRBV7-9|-
CASSKTSGSVYEQYF
TGTGCCAGCAGTAAGACTAGCGGGAGTGTCTACGAGCAGTACTTC
>TRBD1|TRBJ1-1|TRBV4-3|-
CASSHLGQGKTEAFF
TGCGCCAGCAGCCACTTGGGACAGGGAAAGACTGAAGCTTTCTTT
>TRBD1|TRBJ1-2|TRBV5-1|few
CASSLIGLAGGLNYGYTF
TGCGCCAGCAGCTTAATCGGTTTGGCAGGGGGTTTAAACTATGGCTACACCTTC
>-|TRBJ2-3|TRBV4-3|few
CASSRSTERTDTQYF
TGCGCCAGCAGCCGATCGACAGAACGCACAGATACGCAGTATTTT
>TRBD1|TRBJ1-5|TRBV27|few
CASSPVSRDRLNQPQHF
TGTGCCAGCAGTCCCGTGTCCCGGGACAGACTCAATCAGCCCCAGCATTTT
>-|TRBJ1-2|TRBV9|few
CASSLTDTNYGYTF
TGTGCCAGCAGTTTGACGGATACTAACTATGGCTACACCTTC
>-|TRBJ2-2|TRBV18|few
CASSPPGAGANTGELFF
TGTGCCAGCTCACCACCCGGCGCGGGCGCGAACACCGGGGAGCTGTTTTTT
>TRBD2|TRBJ2-1|TRBV29-1|few
CSLSGRFSSYNEQFF
TGCAGCCTGAGCGGGAGGTTTAGCTCCTACAATGAGCAGTTCTTC
>-|TRBJ1-5|TRBV20-1|-
CSAREPGINQPQHF
TGCAGTGCTAGAGAGCCCGGAATCAATCAGCCCCAGCATTTT
>-|TRBJ2-7|TRBV6-2/TRBV6-3|few
CASSPIKNRGTYEQYF
TGTGCCAGCAGTCCGATTAAAAACCGAGGTACCTACGAGCAGTACTTC
>-|TRBJ2-3|TRBV29-1|-
CSVTGASTDTQYF
TGCAGCGTTACAGGAGCTAGCACAGATACGCAGTATTTT
>TRBD1|TRBJ1-6|TRBV6-1|few
CASSERPGGADSPLHF
TGTGCCAGCAGTGAAAGACCAGGGGGCGCGGATTCACCCCTCCACTTT
>-|TRBJ1-5|TRBV3-1|once
CASSQSTARPNQPQHF
TGTGCCAGCAGCCAATCCACAGCAAGACCGAATCAGCCCCAGCATTTT